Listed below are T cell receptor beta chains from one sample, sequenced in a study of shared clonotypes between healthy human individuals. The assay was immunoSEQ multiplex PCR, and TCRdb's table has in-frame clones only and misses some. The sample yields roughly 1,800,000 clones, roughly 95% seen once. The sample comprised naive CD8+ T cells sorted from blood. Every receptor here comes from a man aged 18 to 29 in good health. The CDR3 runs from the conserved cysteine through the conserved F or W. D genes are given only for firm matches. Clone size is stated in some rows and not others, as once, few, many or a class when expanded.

cdr3_aa: CASHPLTSGANVLTF; cdr3_nt: TGTGCCAGCCACCCACTGACCTCTGGGGCCAACGTCCTGACTTTC; clone_size: once; v_call: TRBV18; d_call: .; j_call: TRBJ2-6
cdr3_aa: CASSQTPGGSRGGYTF; cdr3_nt: TGCGCCAGCAGCCAAACTCCGGGGGGGAGTAGGGGTGGCTACACCTTC; clone_size: .; v_call: TRBV4-1; d_call: .; j_call: TRBJ1-2
cdr3_aa: CASSAQGNYGYTF; cdr3_nt: TGTGCCAGCAGTGCACAGGGTAACTATGGCTACACCTTC; clone_size: .; v_call: TRBV27; d_call: .; j_call: TRBJ1-2
cdr3_aa: CASSQEQGSSYEQYF; cdr3_nt: TGTGCCAGCAGCCAAGAGCAGGGGTCCTCCTACGAGCAGTACTTC; clone_size: .; v_call: TRBV4-2; d_call: .; j_call: TRBJ2-7
cdr3_aa: CASSVEARAIPYEQYF; cdr3_nt: TGTGCCAGCAGCGTCGAAGCCAGGGCAATACCCTACGAGCAGTACTTC; clone_size: once; v_call: TRBV9; d_call: .; j_call: TRBJ2-7
cdr3_aa: CASSEADSYEQYF; cdr3_nt: TGCGCCAGCAGTGAGGCGGACTCCTACGAGCAGTACTTC; clone_size: .; v_call: TRBV10-1; d_call: .; j_call: TRBJ2-7
cdr3_aa: CASSAGGDLETQYF; cdr3_nt: TGTGCCAGCAGCGCCGGGGGAGACTTGGAGACCCAGTACTTC; clone_size: .; v_call: TRBV9; d_call: .; j_call: TRBJ2-5
cdr3_aa: CASSLSGGTEAFF; cdr3_nt: TGCGCCAGCAGCTTGTCCGGGGGCACTGAAGCTTTCTTT; clone_size: .; v_call: TRBV5-1; d_call: .; j_call: TRBJ1-1
cdr3_aa: CASYEEGSYNSPLHF; cdr3_nt: TGCGCCAGCTATGAGGAGGGCTCCTATAATTCACCCCTCCACTTT; clone_size: .; v_call: TRBV6-1; d_call: .; j_call: TRBJ1-6
cdr3_aa: CASSVGGRAADEQFF; cdr3_nt: TGTGCCAGCAGCGTTGGCGGGAGGGCCGCGGATGAGCAGTTCTTC; clone_size: .; v_call: TRBV9; d_call: TRBD2; j_call: TRBJ2-1
cdr3_aa: CASSRTGGRNTEAFF; cdr3_nt: TGCGCCAGCAGTCGTACAGGGGGCCGGAACACTGAAGCTTTCTTT; clone_size: .; v_call: TRBV5-1; d_call: TRBD1; j_call: TRBJ1-1
cdr3_aa: CASSIPMETQYF; cdr3_nt: TGTGCCAGTAGTATTCCCATGGAGACCCAGTACTTC; clone_size: once; v_call: TRBV19; d_call: .; j_call: TRBJ2-5
cdr3_aa: CASSVARDRVGKGNTEAFF; cdr3_nt: TGTGCCAGCAGTGTGGCCCGGGACAGAGTGGGAAAAGGGAACACTGAAGCTTTCTTT; clone_size: .; v_call: TRBV2; d_call: TRBD1; j_call: TRBJ1-1
cdr3_aa: CASSSTSGSSYEQYF; cdr3_nt: TGCGCCAGCAGTTCGACTAGCGGGAGCTCCTACGAGCAGTACTTC; clone_size: .; v_call: TRBV5-1; d_call: TRBD2; j_call: TRBJ2-7
cdr3_aa: CASSLRDGNTEAFF; cdr3_nt: TGTGCCAGCAGCTTAAGGGACGGGAACACTGAAGCTTTCTTT; clone_size: .; v_call: TRBV7-8; d_call: .; j_call: TRBJ1-1
cdr3_aa: CASSLPAGGSYNEQFF; cdr3_nt: TGCGCCAGCAGCTTACCAGCGGGAGGCTCCTACAATGAGCAGTTCTTC; clone_size: .; v_call: TRBV5-1; d_call: TRBD2; j_call: TRBJ2-1
cdr3_aa: CASSSDSELAKNIQYF; cdr3_nt: TGTGCCAGCAGTTCGGACAGCGAGCTAGCCAAAAACATTCAGTACTTC; clone_size: .; v_call: TRBV6-5; d_call: .; j_call: TRBJ2-4
cdr3_aa: CASSLRAGAFNEQFF; cdr3_nt: TGTGCCAGCAGCTTACGGGCGGGGGCCTTCAATGAGCAGTTCTTC; clone_size: .; v_call: TRBV7-9; d_call: .; j_call: TRBJ2-1
cdr3_aa: CASSLAGTGDYEQYF; cdr3_nt: TGCGCCAGCAGCTTAGCCGGGACAGGGGATTACGAGCAGTACTTC; clone_size: .; v_call: TRBV5-1; d_call: TRBD1; j_call: TRBJ2-7
cdr3_aa: CASSLLPAGSYEQYF; cdr3_nt: TGCGCCAGCAGCTTGTTACCGGCCGGTTCCTACGAGCAGTACTTC; clone_size: .; v_call: TRBV5-1; d_call: .; j_call: TRBJ2-7
cdr3_aa: CASSVAASGGPGTDTQYF; cdr3_nt: TGTGCCAGCAGCGTAGCGGCTAGCGGGGGGCCAGGCACAGATACGCAGTATTTT; clone_size: .; v_call: TRBV9; d_call: TRBD2; j_call: TRBJ2-3
cdr3_aa: CASSLSPGQDSNQPQHF; cdr3_nt: TGTGCCAGCAGTTTAAGCCCCGGGCAGGATAGCAATCAGCCCCAGCATTTT; clone_size: .; v_call: TRBV28; d_call: .; j_call: TRBJ1-5
cdr3_aa: CASSLGTSREQYF; cdr3_nt: TGTGCCAGCAGCTTGGGGACTAGCCGCGAGCAGTACTTC; clone_size: once; v_call: TRBV11-2; d_call: TRBD2; j_call: TRBJ2-7
cdr3_aa: CASSLSTEETQYF; cdr3_nt: TGTGCCAGCAGTTTGTCGACAGAGGAGACCCAGTACTTC; clone_size: .; v_call: TRBV28; d_call: .; j_call: TRBJ2-5
cdr3_aa: CASSLGGQGREDEAFF; cdr3_nt: TGTGCCAGCAGCTTGGGGGGACAGGGCCGGGAAGATGAAGCTTTCTTT; clone_size: .; v_call: TRBV11-3; d_call: TRBD1; j_call: TRBJ1-1
cdr3_aa: CASSIQGLLNTEAFF; cdr3_nt: TGTGCCAGTAGTATACAGGGGCTTCTGAACACTGAAGCTTTCTTT; clone_size: .; v_call: TRBV19; d_call: .; j_call: TRBJ1-1
cdr3_aa: CASSTDGPMGYTF; cdr3_nt: TGTGCCAGCAGCACGGACGGGCCTATGGGCTACACCTTC; clone_size: .; v_call: TRBV7-9; d_call: .; j_call: TRBJ1-2
cdr3_aa: CATSRDRGINYGYTF; cdr3_nt: TGTGCCACCAGCAGAGATCGCGGCATAAACTATGGCTACACCTTC; clone_size: .; v_call: TRBV15; d_call: .; j_call: TRBJ1-2
cdr3_aa: CASSLGQLRGGEQFF; cdr3_nt: TGTGCCAGCAGCTTAGGACAACTCAGGGGTGGTGAGCAGTTCTTC; clone_size: .; v_call: TRBV11-2; d_call: .; j_call: TRBJ2-1
cdr3_aa: CASSVATGAYEQYF; cdr3_nt: TGTGCCAGCAGCGTAGCAACGGGGGCCTACGAGCAGTACTTC; clone_size: .; v_call: TRBV9; d_call: .; j_call: TRBJ2-7
cdr3_aa: CAWGDNEQFF; cdr3_nt: TGTGCCTGGGGTGACAATGAGCAGTTCTTC; clone_size: .; v_call: TRBV30; d_call: .; j_call: TRBJ2-1
cdr3_aa: CASSLLTVPESDTQYF; cdr3_nt: TGTGCCAGCAGCTTACTGACCGTCCCTGAGTCAGATACGCAGTATTTT; clone_size: .; v_call: TRBV7-9; d_call: .; j_call: TRBJ2-3
cdr3_aa: CASSSRLNTEAFF; cdr3_nt: TGTGCCAGCAGTTCCCGGCTGAACACTGAAGCTTTCTTT; clone_size: .; v_call: TRBV27; d_call: .; j_call: TRBJ1-1
cdr3_aa: CASSNGPNQPQHF; cdr3_nt: TGTGCCAGCTCAAACGGGCCGAATCAGCCCCAGCATTTT; clone_size: .; v_call: TRBV6-5; d_call: .; j_call: TRBJ1-5
cdr3_aa: CSVEDLGTGLTDTQYF; cdr3_nt: TGCAGCGTTGAAGACCTTGGGACAGGACTCACAGATACGCAGTATTTT; clone_size: .; v_call: TRBV29-1; d_call: TRBD1; j_call: TRBJ2-3
cdr3_aa: CASSANSPLHF; cdr3_nt: TGTGCCAGCAGCGCTAATTCACCCCTCCACTTT; clone_size: few; v_call: TRBV13; d_call: .; j_call: TRBJ1-6